Listed below are T cell receptor beta chains from one sample, sequenced in a study of cytomegalovirus exposure and HLA in healthy donors. TCRdb keeps only in-frame clones here, not all; method: immunoSEQ multiplex PCR. The table includes more than 100,000 clones, 80% to 85% detected once. The specimen was PBMCs. Every receptor here comes from a woman aged 45-60 years in good health and CMV-seropositive. Both conserved end residues are part of each CDR3. D genes are given only for firm matches. Rows give clone size only sometimes, using once, few, many, or a class for an expanded clone.

size: -; V: TRBV5-3; D: -; J: TRBJ1-1; DNA: TGTGCCAGAAGTCAGGGGAACACTGAAGCTTTCTTT; CDR3: CARSQGNTEAFF
size: -; V: TRBV7-2; D: -; J: TRBJ1-1; DNA: TGTGCCAGCAGCTTAGAGGCAGGTATGAACACTGAAGCTTTCTTT; CDR3: CASSLEAGMNTEAFF
size: -; V: TRBV27; D: TRBD1; J: TRBJ2-3; DNA: TGTGCCAGCAGTCCCTGGACAGGGGTGGACACAACAGATACGCAGTATTTT; CDR3: CASSPWTGVDTTDTQYF
size: -; V: TRBV10-3; D: TRBD2; J: TRBJ2-1; DNA: TGTGCCACTACGCTAGCGGGAAGGGTCACTGAGCAGTTCTTC; CDR3: CATTLAGRVTEQFF
size: -; V: TRBV7-6; D: TRBD2; J: TRBJ2-3; DNA: TGTGCCAGCCGGACTAGCGTGGAGTCAGATACGCAGTATTTT; CDR3: CASRTSVESDTQYF
size: once; V: TRBV5-1; D: -; J: TRBJ1-2; DNA: TGCGCCAGCAGCTTGGGGGGGCAATCGGACTATGGCTACACCTTC; CDR3: CASSLGGQSDYGYTF
size: -; V: TRBV5-4; D: -; J: TRBJ1-2; DNA: TGTGCCAGCAGCTTTATGTCAGGGGTCACAGTCGGCTACACCTTC; CDR3: CASSFMSGVTVGYTF
size: once; V: TRBV7-9; D: -; J: TRBJ2-1; DNA: TGTGCCAGCAGCGCCCGCGGGGGCCCCTTGACCTACAATGAGCAGTTCTTC; CDR3: CASSARGGPLTYNEQFF
size: -; V: TRBV11-2; D: TRBD1; J: TRBJ1-1; DNA: TGTGCCAGCAGCTTTCAGGGGGCGATCGGCACTGAAGCTTTCTTT; CDR3: CASSFQGAIGTEAFF
size: once; V: TRBV30; D: -; J: TRBJ1-6; DNA: TGTGCCTGGCATTACAGGCCCAATTCACCCCTCCACTTT; CDR3: CAWHYRPNSPLHF
size: -; V: TRBV7-9; D: -; J: TRBJ2-5; DNA: TGTGCCAGCAGCTCAAACTTCGGACAGCAAGAGACCCAGTACTTC; CDR3: CASSSNFGQQETQYF
size: -; V: TRBV6-5; D: -; J: TRBJ1-2; DNA: TGTGCCAGCAGTTACTCGATAGGAGCGGGCTACACCTTC; CDR3: CASSYSIGAGYTF
size: -; V: TRBV5-8; D: -; J: TRBJ2-1; DNA: TGTGCCAGCAGCTTGATGCGAAATGAGCAGTTCTTC; CDR3: CASSLMRNEQFF
size: -; V: TRBV5-1; D: TRBD1; J: TRBJ1-5; DNA: TGCGCCAGCAGCCAGACAGGGGGGGGCAATCAGCCCCAGCATTTT; CDR3: CASSQTGGGNQPQHF
size: -; V: TRBV2; D: TRBD1; J: TRBJ2-7; DNA: TGTGCCAGTTTTGGACAGGGCGAGGGCTCCTACGAGCAGTACTTC; CDR3: CASFGQGEGSYEQYF
size: -; V: TRBV4-3; D: TRBD2; J: TRBJ2-7; DNA: TGCGCCAGCAGCCAAGCCTTAGGACTAGCGGCCTCCTACGAGCAGTACTTC; CDR3: CASSQALGLAASYEQYF
size: once; V: TRBV27; D: TRBD1; J: TRBJ1-1; DNA: TGTGCCAGCAGTGCCGACAGGGTAAGCACTGAAGCTTTCTTT; CDR3: CASSADRVSTEAFF
size: -; V: TRBV30; D: TRBD1; J: TRBJ2-7; DNA: TGTGCCTGGGGAGGGACAGGGGACTACGAGCAGTACTTC; CDR3: CAWGGTGDYEQYF
size: -; V: TRBV27; D: -; J: TRBJ1-2; DNA: TGTGCCAGCAGTTCCAGGCCCCGAGGAGGCTATGGCTACACCTTC; CDR3: CASSSRPRGGYGYTF
size: few; V: TRBV30; D: -; J: TRBJ1-2; DNA: TGTGCCTCCTACAGGGCCGGGGGCTACACCTTC; CDR3: CASYRAGGYTF
size: -; V: TRBV27; D: -; J: TRBJ2-7; DNA: TGTGCCAGCAGCCTGTCTGCTGGGAGGACTTCCTACGAGCAGTACTTC; CDR3: CASSLSAGRTSYEQYF
size: -; V: TRBV18; D: TRBD2; J: TRBJ2-1; DNA: TGTGCCAGCTCACGGGGGACTAGCGGGGCCTACAATGAGCAGTTCTTC; CDR3: CASSRGTSGAYNEQFF